This T cell receptor beta chain was observed in a study of T-cell memory formation after mild COVID-19. General study results and limits: The SARS-CoV-2 specificity of second-wave clones reaching peak at day 37 remained unverified. CD4+ contracting clones were found mainly in CM and EM, and CD8+ ones in EMRA.

MiXCR was run by TCRdb on the 5' RACE reads, yielding one entry per CDR3 protein. Of fewer than 600,000 distinct CDR3 sequences in the sample, roughly a fifth were seen once. The CDR3 covers 12 residues. CDR1 is MNHNY and CDR2 is SVGAGI in the germline V gene (reference sequence). V lost 6 bases to trimming and J lost 7 bases, with 12 bases between them. This clonotype was found a few times. Its antigen is as yet unknown. Input material: PBMCs or a T cell subset sorted from them (not recorded which). J is TRBJ1-2 and V is TRBV6-6; D is possibly TRBD1 (5 bases). This TCR was sampled from an adult woman who had mild COVID-19 (a few samples of this study predate the infection). Cell type and time point are not known. The CDR3 bases are TGTGCCAGCAGACTGGGGCTCTCTGGCTACACCTTC. Translation: CASRLGLSGYTF.